This T cell receptor (beta chain) was sequenced during a study of blood T cells in healthy people across ages. This clonotype was detected a few times. Combining a sample-barcoded 5' primer with a J-beta primer mix, a second PCR ran for roughly 6 to 12 cycles. MiXCR, run by TCRdb on the 5' RACE reads, gives a single entry per CDR3 protein. The table lists 800,000 to 950,000 distinct CDR3 sequences, 25% to 35% of them singletons. Looked up from germline, CDR1 is MDHEN and CDR2 is SYDVKM. The V segment lost 8 bases and the J segment 1 base; nucleotides outside the gene matches: 13. This CDR3 has 16 residues. The same data also contributed to another study, on T cells of mothers and their children.

This sequence joins TRBV28 and TRBJ2-7; 8 bases are a match to TRBD2. This clonotype originated in a woman aged 40 to 49 in good health. Sequencing was performed on blood. Written as DNA, the CDR3 is TGTGCCAGCGCCGCGCGGGGGGTCCTTCGGTCCTACGAGCAGTACTTC. It specifies CASAARGVLRSYEQYF.